This T cell receptor beta chain came from a study of T-cell reconstitution after alpha-beta-depleted transplantation in children. Unique molecular identifiers were incorporated during preparation of the TCRbeta library. TCRdb independently ran MiXCR on the PCR reads; one entry per CDR3 protein. The repertoire consists of about 610,000 distinct CDR3 sequences, with roughly a tenth occurring once and the leading ten covering around 4%. The table lists this clonotype with a few counts. This may be a read error, as it is one base from a much larger clone. CDR1 is MNHEY, CDR2 SVGAGI, per germline. The CDR3 runs to 14 residues. V was pared by 2 bases and J by 0 bases, with 8 bases between.

Sample: PBMCs from the stem cell graft donor, taken from the stem cell graft. The chain is built from TRBV6-5 and TRBJ2-7; D unclear. The sequence was collected from a human donor who donated a stem cell graft to a child with acute myeloid leukemia. CDR3 sequence: CASSYGVNSYEQYF. CDR3 nucleotides: TGTGCCAGCAGTTACGGAGTCAACTCCTACGAGCAGTACTTC.